One and the same sample provided the 21 T cell receptor beta chains below, sequenced in a study of T-cell memory formation after mild COVID-19. TCRdb re-called the 5' RACE reads through MiXCR, storing one row per CDR3 protein. The sample lists some 300,000 distinct CDR3 sequences, roughly 19% seen once, with roughly 23% in the top ten. The specimen was PBMCs or a T cell subset sorted from them (not recorded which). The source of these receptors is a young man who had mild COVID-19 (a few samples of this study predate the infection). Cell type and time point are not known.

This clonotype was recorded a few times. This chain links TRBV5-1 with TRBJ2-3; a possible D gene is TRBD2 (7 bases). The V and J ends lost 6 bases and 5 bases respectively, with 22 bases between them. CDR3 length equals 16 residues. The germline gives CDR1 SGHRS, CDR2 YFSETQ. The DNA of the CDR3 is TGCGCCAGCACCATGGGGACGGCGGGGGCGGGAGATACGCAGTATTTT. It translates to CASTMGTAGAGDTQYF.

This clonotype was observed a handful of times. CDR3 protein: CASSLNGEFNQPQHF. CDR3 sequence (DNA): TGTGCCAGCAGTTTAAATGGGGAGTTCAATCAGCCCCAGCATTTT. This chain connects TRBV27 to TRBJ1-5; D call uncertain. Germline V gene data show CDR1 as MNHEY and CDR2 as SMNVEV (reference sequence). The V and J ends lost 2 bases and 3 bases respectively, with 11 bases between them. This CDR3 is built from 15 residues.

The chain couples TRBV10-3 to TRBJ1-1; 7 nucleotides line up with TRBD1. Trimming removed 3 bases from V and 3 bases from J; junction bases left unmatched: 1. Germline CDR1 reads ENHRY; CDR2 reads SYGVKD. The CDR3 spans 13 residues. The CDR3 DNA sequence: TGTGCCATCAGTGACGACAGGGACACTGAAGCTTTCTTT. Encoded protein: CAISDDRDTEAFF.

The V gene is TRBV7-2, the J gene TRBJ2-3; 11 bases fit TRBD2. J gave up 2 bases and V 5 bases, and 18 bases lay outside the gene matches. Germline V gene sequence: CDR1 SGHTA, CDR2 FQGNSA. The length of the CDR3 is 20 residues. The chain's CDR3 is CASSPGYVWGLAANTDTQYF. CDR3 nucleotide sequence: TGTGCCAGCAGCCCGGGGTATGTTTGGGGACTAGCGGCCAACACAGATACGCAGTATTTT.

The V call is TRBV19, the J call TRBJ1-1, with D perhaps TRBD1 (6 bases). Germline V gene data show CDR1 as LNHDA and CDR2 as SQIVND (reference sequence). The CDR3 loop spans 12 amino acids. V lost 10 bases and J 4 bases, leaving 13 bases between the germline ends. In DNA, the CDR3 is TGTGCCACGGACAGAGCTGGCACTGAAGCTTTCTTT. It codes for CATDRAGTEAFF.

The chain uses TRBV4-3 and TRBJ1-3; D ambiguous. V lost 0 bases, J lost 2 bases, and 11 bases lay in between. CDR3 length equals 16 residues. The V gene's germline CDR1 is LGHNA and CDR2 YSLEER. For the CDR3, the DNA is TGCGCCAGCAGCCAAGATCGGCTGGGCCCTGGAAACACCATATATTTT. This translates into CASSQDRLGPGNTIYF.

This clonotype was seen more than once but under ten times. This chain joins TRBV6-5 and TRBJ2-3, with 8 bases identical to TRBD2. The J segment lost 4 bases and the V segment lost 6 bases, leaving 9 bases of the junction unmatched. CDR1 and CDR2 (germline): MNHEY, SVGAGI. CDR3 size: 15 residues. The CDR3 region has the DNA TGTGCCAGCAGCCGACGGGGGGGGGTACCAGATACGCAGTATTTT. Its translation is CASSRRGGVPDTQYF.

In its sample, this clonotype was seen a few times. The chain joins TRBV7-2 to TRBJ1-6; tentatively, D is TRBD1 (6 bases). CDR3 size: 12 residues. Trimming removed 4 bases at V and 12 bases at J, with 10 bases between. Germline V lookup: CDR1 SGHTA, CDR2 FQGNSA. The CDR3 DNA is TGTGCCAGCAGCTCTTACAGGGTACCCCTCCACTTT. As protein: CASSSYRVPLHF.

This sequence joins TRBV28 and TRBJ2-4, with D possibly called TRBD1 or TRBD2 (5 bases each). The CDR3 totals 14 residues. V was shortened by 6 bases and J by 3 bases, with 12 bases between the two germline ends. Germline CDR1 and CDR2: MDHEN and SYDVKM. The CDR3 DNA follows: TGTGCCAGCAGGGGCCGGGACGGCAAAAACATTCAGTACTTC. Translation gives CASRGRDGKNIQYF.

This chain connects TRBV20-1 to TRBJ1-2, with D possibly TRBD1 on 5 matching bases. V lost 6 bases to trimming and J lost 5 bases, with 13 bases between them. Per the germline V gene, CDR1 is DFQATT and CDR2 is SNEGSKA (reference sequence). CDR3 length: 12 residues. CDR3 sequence (DNA): TGCAGTGCACCCCTGGGGGGGTATGGCTACACCTTC. Protein sequence: CSAPLGGYGYTF.

The chain carries TRBV5-1 and TRBJ2-3; possibly TRBD1 for D (6 bases). This CDR3 spans 16 amino acids. V shed 4 bases and J shed 6 bases, with 21 bases lying between them. Germline values: CDR1 SGHRS, CDR2 YFSETQ. As DNA, the CDR3 is TGCGCCAGCAGCCCGATCCTCCCCCACAGGGTGGATACGCAGTATTTT. Translating it yields CASSPILPHRVDTQYF.

The chain is built from TRBV28 and TRBJ2-7; TRBD2 is a possible D gene (5 bases). V was pared by 7 bases and J by 2 bases, with 12 bases between. Germline V gene sequence: CDR1 MDHEN, CDR2 SYDVKM. The CDR3 has 13 residues. This CDR3 is CASNSREPYEQYV. The CDR3 DNA follows: TGTGCCAGCAATTCGAGGGAACCCTACGAGCAGTACGTC.

The V and J genes are TRBV9 and TRBJ1-2; D is uncertain. Trimming took 0 bases from V and 9 from J, leaving 15 bases between them. The CDR3 is 14 residues long. Per the germline V gene, CDR1 is SGDLS and CDR2 is YYNGEE. The CDR3 nucleotides read TGTGCCAGCAGCGTAGACCACACTGATTTAAGCTACACCTTC. Its translation: CASSVDHTDLSYTF.

This clonotype turned up a few times. The rearrangement joins TRBV12-3 or TRBV12-4 to TRBJ2-2; either TRBD1 or TRBD2 may fit D (6 bases each). The CDR3 has 15 residues. Trimming took off 3 bases at V and 6 bases at J, with 14 bases between the two ends. DNA of the CDR3: TGTGCCAGCAGTTTTGGGCCGGAGGGGGCCGGGGAGCTGTTTTTT. It codes for CASSFGPEGAGELFF.

About this clonotype: The junction differs from germline at one of its ends, possibly a read error. This chain joins TRBV10-3 and TRBJ1-3; D unclear. Germline-derived CDR1 and CDR2 are ENHRY and SYGVKD. The CDR3 is made up of 14 amino acids. CDR3 loop: CAISEAYSGNTTYF. The CDR3 coding sequence is TGTGCCATCAGTGAAGCCTACTCTGGAAACACCACATATTTT.

This clonotype has ten or more counts. This rearrangement joins TRBV7-9 to TRBJ2-3, with 13 nucleotides matching TRBD2. The CDR3 is 15 amino acids. V trimming: 5 bases; J trimming: 4 bases; junction bases outside the gene matches: 3. The V gene's germline CDR1 is SEHNR and CDR2 FQNEAQ (reference sequence). The CDR3 is CASSRLAGGPDTQYF. DNA of the CDR3: TGTGCCAGCAGCCGACTAGCGGGGGGCCCAGATACGCAGTATTTT.

This clonotype was observed a few times. The DNA for the CDR3 is TGCGCCAGCAGCCAAGATCGGACGGCCCCTGAAGCTTTCTTT. Translated: CASSQDRTAPEAFF. This chain joins TRBV4-3 and TRBJ1-1; D is uncertain. Per the germline V gene, CDR1 is LGHNA and CDR2 is YSLEER. The CDR3 covers 14 residues. V shed 0 bases and J shed 6 bases, with 11 bases lying between them.

The rearrangement links TRBV5-1 to TRBJ2-7; 8 nucleotides line up with TRBD1. Germline values: CDR1 SGHRS, CDR2 YFSETQ. CDR3 length: 16 residues. V shed 3 bases, J shed 2 bases, and the junction held 10 bases outside the gene matches. CDR3 amino acids: CASSSTSRGLTYEQYF. CDR3 nucleotides: TGCGCCAGCAGCTCCACAAGCAGGGGGCTCACCTACGAGCAGTACTTC.

This clonotype was picked up a small number of times. The chain joins TRBV7-2 to TRBJ1-1, with D maybe TRBD1 (5 bases). This CDR3 spans 13 amino acids. CDR1 and CDR2 (germline): SGHTA, FQGNSA. V lost 6 bases to trimming and J lost 7 bases, with 15 bases between them. The CDR3 DNA reads TGTGCCAGCAGTATGGGGGGTTCGATTGAAGCTTTCTTT. Its protein product is CASSMGGSIEAFF.

The chain is built from TRBV6-5 and TRBJ2-2; possibly TRBD2 for D (5 bases). Germline V gives CDR1 MNHEY, CDR2 SVGAGI. The germline V and J ends were trimmed by 6 bases and 3 bases, with 14 bases remaining between them. CDR3 size: 15 residues. CDR3 in amino acids: CASSLRPGYTGELFF. The DNA for the CDR3 is TGTGCCAGCAGCCTTCGTCCGGGATACACCGGGGAGCTGTTTTTT.

This rearrangement joins TRBV7-9 to TRBJ1-1; 8 nucleotides match TRBD1. V trimming: 0 bases; J trimming: 5 bases; junction bases outside the gene matches: 8. The germline gives CDR1 SEHNR, CDR2 FQNEAQ (reference sequence). This CDR3 comprises 16 residues. CDR3 residues: CASSLASQGARTEAFF. The CDR3 DNA follows: TGTGCCAGCAGCTTAGCGTCCCAGGGGGCGAGGACTGAAGCTTTCTTT.